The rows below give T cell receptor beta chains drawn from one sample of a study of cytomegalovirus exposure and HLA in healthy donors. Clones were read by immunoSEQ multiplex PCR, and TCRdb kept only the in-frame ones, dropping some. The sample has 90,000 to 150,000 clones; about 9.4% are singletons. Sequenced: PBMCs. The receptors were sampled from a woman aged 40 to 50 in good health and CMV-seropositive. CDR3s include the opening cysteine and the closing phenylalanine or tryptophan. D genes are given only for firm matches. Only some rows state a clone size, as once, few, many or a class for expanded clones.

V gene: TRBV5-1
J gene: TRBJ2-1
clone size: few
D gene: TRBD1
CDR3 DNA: TGCGCCAGCAGCTCGACTGGGACAGGGAATGAGCAGTTCTTC
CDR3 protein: CASSSTGTGNEQFF

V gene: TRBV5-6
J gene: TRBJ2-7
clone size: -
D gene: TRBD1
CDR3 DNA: TGTGCCAGCAGGGAAGGGGGCGCTTTTGGCTACGAGCAGTACTTC
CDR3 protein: CASREGGAFGYEQYF

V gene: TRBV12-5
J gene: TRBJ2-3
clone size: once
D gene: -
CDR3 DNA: TGTGCTAGTGGTTCCCAGGGGCTCCCAGATACGCAGTATTTT
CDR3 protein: CASGSQGLPDTQYF

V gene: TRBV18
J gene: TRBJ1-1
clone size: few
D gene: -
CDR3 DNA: TGTGCCAGCTCCCTATTGAAACAGGGGAACACTGAAGCTTTCTTT
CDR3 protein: CASSLLKQGNTEAFF

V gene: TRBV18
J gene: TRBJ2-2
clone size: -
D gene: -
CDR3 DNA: TGTGCCAGCTCACCGAGGGAAACCGGGGAGCTGTTTTTT
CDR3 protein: CASSPRETGELFF

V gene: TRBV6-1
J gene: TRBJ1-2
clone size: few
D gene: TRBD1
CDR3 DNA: TGTGCCAGCAGTCTGGACAGGGGGCGGGATGGCTACACCTTC
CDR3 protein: CASSLDRGRDGYTF

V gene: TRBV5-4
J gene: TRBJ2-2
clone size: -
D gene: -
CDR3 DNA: TGTGCCAGCAGCTTTGACCAGGGGAACACCGGGGCGCTGTTTTTT
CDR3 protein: CASSFDQGNTGALFF

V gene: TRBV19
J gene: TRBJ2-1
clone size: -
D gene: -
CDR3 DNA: TGTGCCACTTCAGGGGGGAGCTCCTACAATGAGCAGTTCTTC
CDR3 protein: CATSGGSSYNEQFF

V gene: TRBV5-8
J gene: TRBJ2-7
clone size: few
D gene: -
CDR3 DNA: TGTGCCAGCAGCTTGGGGATAGCTGACTACGAGCAGTACTTC
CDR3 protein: CASSLGIADYEQYF

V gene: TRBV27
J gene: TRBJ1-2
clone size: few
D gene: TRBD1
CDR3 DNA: TGTGCCAGCAGTCCCTCGGACAGGGGGAATGGCTACACCTTC
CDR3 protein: CASSPSDRGNGYTF

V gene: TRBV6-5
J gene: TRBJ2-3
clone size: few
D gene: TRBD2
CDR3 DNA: TGTGCCAGCAGTTACTCTAGCGGGGGGAAAGATACGCAGTATTTT
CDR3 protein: CASSYSSGGKDTQYF

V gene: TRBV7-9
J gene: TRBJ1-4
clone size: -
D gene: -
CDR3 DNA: TGTGCCAGCAGCAATCGAGAGAATGAAAAACTGTTTTTT
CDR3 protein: CASSNRENEKLFF

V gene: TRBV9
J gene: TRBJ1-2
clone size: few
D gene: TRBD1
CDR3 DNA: TGTGCCAGCAGCCCCCGCCCCCTTACAGGGGGCACCTTC
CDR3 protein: CASSPRPLTGGTF

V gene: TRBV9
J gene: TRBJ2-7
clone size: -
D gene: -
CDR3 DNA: TGTGCCAGCAGCGGAAAACAATCCTACGAGCAGTACTTC
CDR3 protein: CASSGKQSYEQYF

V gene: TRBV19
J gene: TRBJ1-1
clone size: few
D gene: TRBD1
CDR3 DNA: TGTGCCAGTAGTCTCGACAGGGGGTTGCAGGCTTTCTTT
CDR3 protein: CASSLDRGLQAFF

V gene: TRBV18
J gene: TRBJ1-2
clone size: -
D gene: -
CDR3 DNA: TGTGCCAGCTCTAACACGAATGGCTACACCTTC
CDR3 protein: CASSNTNGYTF

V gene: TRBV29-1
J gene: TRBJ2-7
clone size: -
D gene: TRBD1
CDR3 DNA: TGCAGCGTTGAACGGGACAGGGGGTACGAGCAGTACTTC
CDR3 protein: CSVERDRGYEQYF

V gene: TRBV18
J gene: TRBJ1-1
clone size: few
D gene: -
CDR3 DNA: TGTGCCAGCTCCCTGGACAAGAACACTGAAGCTTTCTTT
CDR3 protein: CASSLDKNTEAFF

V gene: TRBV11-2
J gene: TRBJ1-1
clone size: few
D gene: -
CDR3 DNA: TGTGCCAGCAGCTTAGGGGGCTTTATAGGCACTGAAGCTTTCTTT
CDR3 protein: CASSLGGFIGTEAFF

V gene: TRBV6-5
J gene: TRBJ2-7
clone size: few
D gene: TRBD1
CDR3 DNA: TGTGCCAGCAGTTACCAGAGGGGGCCCCACGAGCAGTACTTC
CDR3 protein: CASSYQRGPHEQYF

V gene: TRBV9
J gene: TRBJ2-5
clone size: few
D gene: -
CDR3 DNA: TGTGCCAGCAGCGTAGGAGGGCAGGCTCAAGAGACCCAGTACTTC
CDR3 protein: CASSVGGQAQETQYF

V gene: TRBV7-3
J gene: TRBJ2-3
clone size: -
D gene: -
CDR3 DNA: TGTGCCAGCAGCTTAAATATTGCGGATACGCAGTATTTT
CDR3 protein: CASSLNIADTQYF

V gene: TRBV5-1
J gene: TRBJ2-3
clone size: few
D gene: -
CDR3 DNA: TGCGCCAGCAACTTGGGCCGGGACACAGATACGCAGTATTTT
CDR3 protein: CASNLGRDTDTQYF

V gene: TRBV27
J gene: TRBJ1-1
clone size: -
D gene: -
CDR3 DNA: TGTGCCAGCAGTTTCCGGACTGGGACTGAAGCTTTCTTT
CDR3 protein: CASSFRTGTEAFF

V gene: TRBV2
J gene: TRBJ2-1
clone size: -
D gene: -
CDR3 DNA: TGTGCCAGTCAGCCGGGGGGCCGATACAATGAGCAGTTCTTC
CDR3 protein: CASQPGGRYNEQFF

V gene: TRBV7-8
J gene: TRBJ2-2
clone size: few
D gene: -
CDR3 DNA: TGTGCCAGCAGCTTAGTGGCCTACACCGGGGAGCTGTTTTTT
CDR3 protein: CASSLVAYTGELFF

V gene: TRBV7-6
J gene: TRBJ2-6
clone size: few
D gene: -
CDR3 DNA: TGTGCCAGCAGCTCCGGACAGAGGTCCTCTGGGGCCAACGTCCTGACTTTC
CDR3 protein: CASSSGQRSSGANVLTF

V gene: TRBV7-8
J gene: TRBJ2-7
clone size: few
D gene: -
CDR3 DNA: TGTGCCAGCAGCCCCAATAGTCTCTCCTTTTACGAGCAGTACTTC
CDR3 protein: CASSPNSLSFYEQYF

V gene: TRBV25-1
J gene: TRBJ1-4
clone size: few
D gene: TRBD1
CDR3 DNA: TGTGCCAGCTGCCTAACCGGGACAGCGAATGAAAAACTGTTTTTT
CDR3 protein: CASCLTGTANEKLFF

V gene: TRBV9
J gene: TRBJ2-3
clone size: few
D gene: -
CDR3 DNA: TGTGCCAGCAGCGTGGCCGGGACTAGCACAGATACGCAGTATTTT
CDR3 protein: CASSVAGTSTDTQYF

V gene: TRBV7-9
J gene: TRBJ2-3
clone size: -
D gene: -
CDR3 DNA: TGTGCCAGCAGCCAAAACAGGAAGGGCACAGATACGCAGTATTTT
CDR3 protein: CASSQNRKGTDTQYF

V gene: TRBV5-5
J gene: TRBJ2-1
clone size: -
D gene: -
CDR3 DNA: TGTGCCAGCAGCTTGGAGAAGGCCGATGGGAGTGAGCAGTTCTTC
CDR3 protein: CASSLEKADGSEQFF

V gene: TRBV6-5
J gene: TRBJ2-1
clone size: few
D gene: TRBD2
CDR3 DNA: TGTGCCAGCAGTTCTGATAGCGGGGATTACAATGAGCAGTTCTTC
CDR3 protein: CASSSDSGDYNEQFF

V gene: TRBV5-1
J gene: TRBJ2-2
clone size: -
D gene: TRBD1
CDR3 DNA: TGCGCCAGCAGCTCGCGTCCGGGACAGGGGAACACCGGGGAGCTGTTTTTT
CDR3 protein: CASSSRPGQGNTGELFF

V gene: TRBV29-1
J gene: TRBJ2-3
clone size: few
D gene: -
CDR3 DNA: TGCAGCGCCAACAAGGGAGGCACAGATACGCAGTATTTT
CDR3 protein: CSANKGGTDTQYF

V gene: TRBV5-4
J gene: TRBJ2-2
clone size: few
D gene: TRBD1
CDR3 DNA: TGTGCCAGCAGCTCCGCGGGACAGGGAAACACCGGGGAGCTGTTTTTT
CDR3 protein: CASSSAGQGNTGELFF

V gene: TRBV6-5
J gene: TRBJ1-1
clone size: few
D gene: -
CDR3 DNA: TGTGCCAGCAACCGAGGGAGGGGATTGAACACTGAAGCTTTCTTT
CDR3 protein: CASNRGRGLNTEAFF